This T cell receptor beta chain was sequenced during a study of blood T cell repertoires in COVID-19. In this sample, this clone turned up once. The data were produced by immunoSEQ multiplex PCR, yet TCRdb's version contains in-frame clones alone and is incomplete. Of around 82,000 clones in the sample, approximately 86% were seen once. Seattle patient enrollment occurred during active infection, with longitudinal follow-up thereafter. The CDR3 covers 14 residues. Per the germline V gene, CDR1 is LNHDA and CDR2 is SQIVND (reference sequence). V gave up 7 bases and J gave up 3 bases, with 15 bases separating them.

The chain uses TRBV19 and TRBJ1-2; D may be TRBD1 (5 bases). This sequence was found in an older man with COVID-19, enrolled during active disease. Sequencing used peripheral blood. The CDR3 spells CASKEGGGDYGYTF. The DNA for the CDR3 is TGTGCCAGTAAAGAGGGAGGAGGGGACTATGGCTACACCTTC.